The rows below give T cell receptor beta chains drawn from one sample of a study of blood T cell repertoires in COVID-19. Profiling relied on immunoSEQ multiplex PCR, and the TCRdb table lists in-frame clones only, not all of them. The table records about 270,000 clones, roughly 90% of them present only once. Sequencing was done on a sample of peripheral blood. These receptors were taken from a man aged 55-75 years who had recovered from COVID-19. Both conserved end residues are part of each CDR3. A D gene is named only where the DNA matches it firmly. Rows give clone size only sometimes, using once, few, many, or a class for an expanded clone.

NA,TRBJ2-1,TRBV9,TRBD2,TGTGCCAGCAGCCCTCGGGGCGGGGGGCGGAATGAGCAGTTCTTC,CASSPRGGGRNEQFF
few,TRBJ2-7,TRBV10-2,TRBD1,TGCGCCAGCAGTCGGGACAGGGCTGTCAACGAGCAGTACTTC,CASSRDRAVNEQYF
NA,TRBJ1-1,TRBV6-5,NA,TGTGCCAGCAGTCTACAGGGATTGAACACTGAAGCTTTCTTT,CASSLQGLNTEAFF
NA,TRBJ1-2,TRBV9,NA,TGTGCCAGCAGCGTTTCCGAGGGCTATGGCTACACCTTC,CASSVSEGYGYTF
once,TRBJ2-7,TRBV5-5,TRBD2,TGTGCCAGCAGCTTGCGTTTACTGAGCGGGGGCTCCTACGAGCAGTACTTC,CASSLRLLSGGSYEQYF
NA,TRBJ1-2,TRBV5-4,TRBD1,TGTGCCAGCAGCTTGTCACAACAGGGGACTCGCTATGGCTACACCTTC,CASSLSQQGTRYGYTF
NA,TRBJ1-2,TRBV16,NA,TGTGCCAGCAGCCCCTCGAGGAGTACTCCAACCTATGGCTACACCTTC,CASSPSRSTPTYGYTF
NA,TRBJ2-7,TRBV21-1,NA,TGTGCCAGCACCCTGGGAACAGGGGTCCTACCCTACGAGCAGTACTTC,CASTLGTGVLPYEQYF
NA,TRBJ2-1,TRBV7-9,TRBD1,TGTGCCAGCAGTCAACAGGGGACAGGGGCCAATGAGCAGTTCTTC,CASSQQGTGANEQFF
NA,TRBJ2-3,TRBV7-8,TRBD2,TGTGCCAGCAGCCCCCCCTCCCGGGGGGAGAATACGCAGTATTTT,CASSPPSRGENTQYF
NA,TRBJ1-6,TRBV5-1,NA,TGCGCCAGCAGCGATGTCGCGACTAGCTCCTATAATTCACCCCTCCACTTT,CASSDVATSSYNSPLHF
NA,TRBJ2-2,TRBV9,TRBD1,TGTGCCAGCAGCGGAGAGACAGGGGGCTTCGGGGAGCTGTTTTTT,CASSGETGGFGELFF
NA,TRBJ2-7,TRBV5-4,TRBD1,TGTGCCAGCAGCTTGCGACAGGGTAACGAGCAGTACTTC,CASSLRQGNEQYF
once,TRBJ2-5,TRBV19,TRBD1,TGTGCCAGTAGTACCGGGACAGGGGGCTTGGAGACCCAGTACTTC,CASSTGTGGLETQYF
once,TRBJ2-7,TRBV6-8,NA,TGTGCCAGCGGGACTCCCGAGTCCTACGAGCAGTACTTC,CASGTPESYEQYF
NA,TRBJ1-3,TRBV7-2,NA,TGTGCCAGCAGCTCAGGGGATTACTCTGGAAACACCATATATTTT,CASSSGDYSGNTIYF
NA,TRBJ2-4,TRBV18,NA,TGTGCCAGCTCACCCGGCTGGGCAGGGGACCTTTTAGCCAAAAACATTCAGTACTTC,CASSPGWAGDLLAKNIQYF
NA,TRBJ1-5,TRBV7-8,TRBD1,TGTGCCAGCAGCTTAGCTCCAGGGACAGAGCCCCAGCATTTT,CASSLAPGTEPQHF
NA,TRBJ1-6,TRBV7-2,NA,TGTGCCAGCAGCTTACTAGTTTCTATTAATTCACCCCTCCACTTT,CASSLLVSINSPLHF
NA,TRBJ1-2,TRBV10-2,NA,TGCGCCAGTCTCCCGGGGTTATCTGCGAATGGCTACACCTTC,CASLPGLSANGYTF
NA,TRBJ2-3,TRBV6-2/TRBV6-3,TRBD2,TGTGCCAGCAGTACCGCGGGGGGGATTTTCGATACGCAGTATTTT,CASSTAGGIFDTQYF
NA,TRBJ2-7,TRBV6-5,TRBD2,TGTGCCGCCCGGGGGGGAACCTACGAGCAGTACTTC,CAARGGTYEQYF
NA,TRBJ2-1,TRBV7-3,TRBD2,TGTGCCAGCAGCTTGGGTAGCGGGGGGAAGAATGAGCAGTTCTTC,CASSLGSGGKNEQFF
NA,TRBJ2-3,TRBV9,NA,TGTGCCAGCAGGGGTAGCGAGGACTTCACAGATACGCAGTATTTT,CASRGSEDFTDTQYF
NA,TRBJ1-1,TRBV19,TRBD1,TGTGCCAGTACTCGGGGGACAGTGAACACTGAAGCTTTCTTT,CASTRGTVNTEAFF
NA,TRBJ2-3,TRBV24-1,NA,TGTGCCACCAGTGATTTTTCTTCAGGCCCGCTTGTCGATACGCAGTATTTT,CATSDFSSGPLVDTQYF
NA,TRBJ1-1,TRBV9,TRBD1,TGTGCCAGCAGTGACGGACAGGGGCCTTACTACACTGAAGCTTTCTTT,CASSDGQGPYYTEAFF
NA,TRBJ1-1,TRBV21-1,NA,TGTGCCAGCAGCGGTCGCCTTCGGAGGGACCCCGTCGGGCCTGAAGCTTTCTTT,CASSGRLRRDPVGPEAFF
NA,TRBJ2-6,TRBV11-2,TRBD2,TGTGCCAGCACCTTTAGGGAGGGGAAATCTGGGGCCAACGTCCTGACTTTC,CASTFREGKSGANVLTF
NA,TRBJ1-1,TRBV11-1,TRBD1,TGTGCCAGCAGCGCGGCGGGACAGGGGAACACTGAAGCTTTCTTT,CASSAAGQGNTEAFF
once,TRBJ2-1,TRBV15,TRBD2,TGTGCCACCAGCAGCGATCAAGCTAGCGGGGGGAATGAGCAGTTCTTC,CATSSDQASGGNEQFF
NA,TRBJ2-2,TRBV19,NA,TGTGCCAGTAGTGAGGTTGTTTCCGGGGAGCTGTTTTTT,CASSEVVSGELFF
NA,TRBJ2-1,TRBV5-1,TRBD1,TGCGCCAGCAGCTTGCGGCAGGGGGCGAGCAATGAGCAGTTCTTC,CASSLRQGASNEQFF
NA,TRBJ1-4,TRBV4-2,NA,TGTGCCAGCAGCCCCGGTAGTGAAAAACTGTTTTTT,CASSPGSEKLFF
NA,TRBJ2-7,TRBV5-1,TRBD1,TGCGCCAGCAGCTTCCATTACAGGGGAATGGGGGAGAACGAGCAGTACTTC,CASSFHYRGMGENEQYF